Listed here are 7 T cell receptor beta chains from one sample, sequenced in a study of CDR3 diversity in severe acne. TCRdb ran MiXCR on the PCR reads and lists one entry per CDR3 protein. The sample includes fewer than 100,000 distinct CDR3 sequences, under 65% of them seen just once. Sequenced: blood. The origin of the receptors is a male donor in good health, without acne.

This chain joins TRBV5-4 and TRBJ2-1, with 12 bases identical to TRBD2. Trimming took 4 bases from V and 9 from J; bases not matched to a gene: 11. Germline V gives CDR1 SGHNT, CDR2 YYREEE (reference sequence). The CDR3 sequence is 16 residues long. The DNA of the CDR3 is TGTGCCAGCAGCCCCAAGACTAGCGGGGGTTTAGGTGAGCAGTTCTTC. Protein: CASSPKTSGGLGEQFF.

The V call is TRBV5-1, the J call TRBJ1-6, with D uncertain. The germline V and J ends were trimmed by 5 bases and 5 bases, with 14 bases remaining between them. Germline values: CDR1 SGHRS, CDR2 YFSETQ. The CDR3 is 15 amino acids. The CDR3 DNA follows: TGCGCCAGCAGTGTGGAGACAAGTAATAATTCACCCCTCCACTTT. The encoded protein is CASSVETSNNSPLHF.

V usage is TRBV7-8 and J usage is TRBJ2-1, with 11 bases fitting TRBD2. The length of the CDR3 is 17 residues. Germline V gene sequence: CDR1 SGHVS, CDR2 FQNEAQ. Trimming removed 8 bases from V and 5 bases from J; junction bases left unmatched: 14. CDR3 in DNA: TGTGCCAGCGGCCTATTCCCCGGGACTAGCGGAAACAATGAGCAGTTCTTC. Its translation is CASGLFPGTSGNNEQFF.

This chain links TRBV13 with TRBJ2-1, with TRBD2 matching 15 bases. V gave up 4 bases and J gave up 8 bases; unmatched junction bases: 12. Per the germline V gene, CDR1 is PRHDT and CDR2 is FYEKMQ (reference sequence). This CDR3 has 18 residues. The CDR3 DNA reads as TGTGCCAGCAGCTCCCGGACTAGCGGGGGGGCCAGTGCCGATGAGCAGTTCTTC. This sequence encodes CASSSRTSGGASADEQFF.

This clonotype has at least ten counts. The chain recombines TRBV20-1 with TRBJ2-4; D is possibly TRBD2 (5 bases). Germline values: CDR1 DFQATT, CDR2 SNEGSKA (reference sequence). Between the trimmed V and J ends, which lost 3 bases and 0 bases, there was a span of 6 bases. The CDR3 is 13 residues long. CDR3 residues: CSARDLAKNIQYF. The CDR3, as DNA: TGCAGTGCTAGGGACTTAGCCAAAAACATTCAGTACTTC.

The CDR3, as DNA: TGTGCCAGTAAGGAAGTAGATAGCTCTGGAAACACCATATATTTT. Its protein product is CASKEVDSSGNTIYF. V gene TRBV19 combines with J gene TRBJ1-3; D gene unclear. CDR1 is LNHDA, CDR2 SQIVND, per germline (reference sequence). V lost 7 bases and J lost 0, with 13 bases in between. CDR3 size: 15 residues.

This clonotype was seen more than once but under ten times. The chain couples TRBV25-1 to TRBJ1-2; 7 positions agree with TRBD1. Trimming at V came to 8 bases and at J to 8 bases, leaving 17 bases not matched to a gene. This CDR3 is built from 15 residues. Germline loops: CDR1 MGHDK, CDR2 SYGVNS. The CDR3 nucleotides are TGTGCCAGCGGCGACTTCACCCGGGACAGTGAAGGCTACACCTTC. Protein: CASGDFTRDSEGYTF.